The clone carrying this T cell receptor (beta chain) was counted between two and nine times. Its antigen is undetermined. Employing constant-segment primers, 5'RACE generated TCR alpha and TCR beta cDNA libraries bearing sample barcodes and UMIs. TCRdb re-called the 5' RACE reads through MiXCR, storing one row per CDR3 protein. The repertoire holds 400,000 or so distinct CDR3 sequences, with around 21% as singletons. The record originates from a study of T-cell memory formation after mild COVID-19. Study-level information: Largely donor-specific TCR clusters were found.

This CDR3 is 12 amino acids long. V was cut by 3 bases and J by 12 bases, with 15 bases left in between. Germline CDR1 is SGHRS and CDR2 is YFSETQ. Study-level findings and limits: Clones that got smaller from day 15 to 85 had even CD4/CD8, while clones growing later tipped toward CD4+. A second wave of clones peaked on day 37, and their SARS-CoV-2 specificity went unconfirmed.

The J gene is TRBJ1-1, the V gene TRBV5-1; D remains unclear. The receptor comes from an adult woman who had mild COVID-19 (a few samples of this study predate the infection). Cell type and time point are not known. The sample taken for sequencing was PBMCs or a T cell subset sorted from them (not recorded which). CDR3 amino acids: CASSYNNREPFF. The CDR3 nucleotides are TGCGCCAGCAGCTATAACAACAGAGAACCTTTCTTT.